The rows below give T cell receptor beta chains drawn from one sample of a study of blood T cell repertoires in COVID-19. TCRdb's table, derived via immunoSEQ multiplex PCR, lists solely in-frame clones and lacks some. The table lists 170,000 or so clones, approximately 90% of them singletons. The sample comprised PBMCs or T cells enriched from blood (not recorded which). All receptors derive from a woman in her fifties or sixties who had recovered from COVID-19. CDR3s include the opening cysteine and the closing phenylalanine or tryptophan. The order of the fields is V gene, J gene, clone size, D gene, CDR3 DNA, CDR3 protein. D genes are given only for firm matches. The size entry is marked missing in some rows and otherwise reads once, few, many or a size class.

v_call: TRBV7-6; j_call: TRBJ1-5; clone_size: NA; d_call: NA; cdr3_nt: TGTGCCAGCAGCTTAAGGAGCCGGCGGATAATCAATCAGCCCCAGCATTTT; cdr3_aa: CASSLRSRRIINQPQHF
v_call: TRBV5-1; j_call: TRBJ2-7; clone_size: NA; d_call: TRBD2; cdr3_nt: TGCGCCAGCAGCCTACGACCCAGCGGGGGCTCCTACGAGCAGTACTTC; cdr3_aa: CASSLRPSGGSYEQYF
v_call: TRBV6-5; j_call: TRBJ2-1; clone_size: NA; d_call: TRBD1; cdr3_nt: TGTGCCAGTACACCGGGACAGCCTTACAATGAGCAGTTCTTC; cdr3_aa: CASTPGQPYNEQFF
v_call: TRBV3-1/TRBV3-2; j_call: TRBJ2-7; clone_size: NA; d_call: NA; cdr3_nt: TGTGCCAGCAGCCAAGTTTCAGTGCCCTACGAGCAGTACTTC; cdr3_aa: CASSQVSVPYEQYF
v_call: TRBV15; j_call: TRBJ1-3; clone_size: NA; d_call: TRBD1; cdr3_nt: TGTGCCACCAGCAGGGAAGACAGGGGGCTTGACACCATATATTTT; cdr3_aa: CATSREDRGLDTIYF
v_call: TRBV6-5; j_call: TRBJ1-2; clone_size: NA; d_call: NA; cdr3_nt: TGTGCCAGCACCCCCTCAAGGGGTAATTATGGCTACACCTTC; cdr3_aa: CASTPSRGNYGYTF
v_call: TRBV20-1; j_call: TRBJ1-1; clone_size: once; d_call: NA; cdr3_nt: TGCAGTGCTACTCCGAGCACTGAAGCTTTCTTT; cdr3_aa: CSATPSTEAFF
v_call: TRBV13; j_call: TRBJ2-1; clone_size: NA; d_call: TRBD2; cdr3_nt: TGTGCCAGCAGCTTGGCGGCTAGCGGGGGGGCCTTTGAGCAGTTCTTC; cdr3_aa: CASSLAASGGAFEQFF
v_call: TRBV27; j_call: TRBJ1-2; clone_size: NA; d_call: NA; cdr3_nt: TGTGCCAGTTTCGGAGCTAACTATGGCTACACCTTC; cdr3_aa: CASFGANYGYTF
v_call: TRBV11-2; j_call: TRBJ1-3; clone_size: NA; d_call: NA; cdr3_nt: TGTGCCAGCAGCTCCGACCCGGGGGGAAACACCATATATTTT; cdr3_aa: CASSSDPGGNTIYF
v_call: TRBV7-2; j_call: TRBJ1-1; clone_size: once; d_call: NA; cdr3_nt: TGTGCCAGCAGCCCGGGACTCCGCATGAGTGAAGCTTTCTTT; cdr3_aa: CASSPGLRMSEAFF
v_call: TRBV6-4; j_call: TRBJ2-3; clone_size: NA; d_call: TRBD2; cdr3_nt: TGTGCCAGCAGTGACAATAGCGGGGGTGCAGATACGCAGTATTTT; cdr3_aa: CASSDNSGGADTQYF
v_call: TRBV5-4; j_call: TRBJ1-2; clone_size: NA; d_call: NA; cdr3_nt: TGTGCCAGCAGCTCGGATCAGGTATCCTATGGCTACACCTTC; cdr3_aa: CASSSDQVSYGYTF
v_call: TRBV6-2/TRBV6-3; j_call: TRBJ2-1; clone_size: NA; d_call: TRBD2; cdr3_nt: TGTGCCAGCAGTTACCGACTAGCGGGGGCCTTCAATGAGCAGTTCTTC; cdr3_aa: CASSYRLAGAFNEQFF
v_call: TRBV7-9; j_call: TRBJ2-7; clone_size: NA; d_call: NA; cdr3_nt: TGTGCCAGCAGCGAGATTAGAGGCCGGGGCGAGCAGTACTTC; cdr3_aa: CASSEIRGRGEQYF
v_call: TRBV10-2; j_call: TRBJ1-5; clone_size: NA; d_call: TRBD1; cdr3_nt: TGCGCCAGCAGTGTGACAGGGGCGAGCAATCAGCCCCAGCATTTT; cdr3_aa: CASSVTGASNQPQHF
v_call: TRBV15; j_call: TRBJ2-2; clone_size: NA; d_call: NA; cdr3_nt: TGTGCCACCAGCAGAGACAGGAACACCGGGGAGCTGTTTTTT; cdr3_aa: CATSRDRNTGELFF
v_call: TRBV5-4; j_call: TRBJ2-5; clone_size: once; d_call: NA; cdr3_nt: TGTGCCAGCAGCTTGGTTGGCGCCCTAGGGGCGACCCAGTACTTC; cdr3_aa: CASSLVGALGATQYF
v_call: TRBV12-3/TRBV12-4; j_call: TRBJ2-2; clone_size: NA; d_call: NA; cdr3_nt: TGTGCCAGCCGCCAGCGGTACACCGGGGAGCTGTTTTTT; cdr3_aa: CASRQRYTGELFF
v_call: TRBV6-1; j_call: TRBJ2-7; clone_size: NA; d_call: NA; cdr3_nt: TGTGCCAGCAGTGAAAGATCGGCGGGGAACTCCTACGAGCAGTACTTC; cdr3_aa: CASSERSAGNSYEQYF
v_call: TRBV5-1; j_call: TRBJ2-1; clone_size: NA; d_call: TRBD2; cdr3_nt: TGCGCCAGCAACCGCGGACGTTTAGGGACTAGCGGGGGGCGAACTATCTACAATGAGCAGTTCTTC; cdr3_aa: CASNRGRLGTSGGRTIYNEQFF
v_call: TRBV10-3; j_call: TRBJ2-2; clone_size: NA; d_call: TRBD1; cdr3_nt: TGTGCCATCACTATGACAGGGGCCACCGGGGAGCTGTTTTTT; cdr3_aa: CAITMTGATGELFF
v_call: TRBV6-5; j_call: TRBJ1-3; clone_size: NA; d_call: TRBD1; cdr3_nt: TGTGCCAGCAGTTACAGGACAGGGGGAAACACCATATATTTT; cdr3_aa: CASSYRTGGNTIYF
v_call: TRBV6-5; j_call: TRBJ1-2; clone_size: NA; d_call: NA; cdr3_nt: TGTGCCAGCAATGCAGGATTGGATGGCTACACCTTC; cdr3_aa: CASNAGLDGYTF
v_call: TRBV19; j_call: TRBJ1-1; clone_size: NA; d_call: NA; cdr3_nt: TGTGCCAGTAGTGGGTACCGGGGGACTGAAGCTTTCTTT; cdr3_aa: CASSGYRGTEAFF
v_call: TRBV6-2/TRBV6-3; j_call: TRBJ1-1; clone_size: NA; d_call: TRBD1; cdr3_nt: TGTGCCAGCAGTCCCCGACAGGGGCGATACACTGAAGCTTTCTTT; cdr3_aa: CASSPRQGRYTEAFF
v_call: TRBV3-1/TRBV3-2; j_call: TRBJ2-5; clone_size: NA; d_call: TRBD2; cdr3_nt: TGTGCCAGCAGCCAAGGACTAGCGGGGGGTCAAGAGACCCAGTACTTC; cdr3_aa: CASSQGLAGGQETQYF
v_call: TRBV29-1; j_call: TRBJ2-5; clone_size: NA; d_call: TRBD1; cdr3_nt: TGCAGCGGGACAGGGGCGGAAGAGACCCAGTACTTC; cdr3_aa: CSGTGAEETQYF
v_call: TRBV5-1; j_call: TRBJ1-1; clone_size: NA; d_call: NA; cdr3_nt: TGCGCCAGCAGTAGGGAGAATGGAGACACTGAAGCTTTCTTT; cdr3_aa: CASSRENGDTEAFF
v_call: TRBV11-3; j_call: TRBJ2-2; clone_size: NA; d_call: NA; cdr3_nt: TGTGCCAGCAGCCGCGGGGAGGTTTTTGATGGATTCGCGAACACCGGGGAGCTGTTTTTT; cdr3_aa: CASSRGEVFDGFANTGELFF
v_call: TRBV4-1; j_call: TRBJ2-1; clone_size: NA; d_call: TRBD2; cdr3_nt: TGCGCCAGCAGCCAAGAGCGGGGGAGCTCCTACAATGAGCAGTTCTTC; cdr3_aa: CASSQERGSSYNEQFF
v_call: TRBV11-2; j_call: TRBJ2-1; clone_size: NA; d_call: NA; cdr3_nt: TGTGCCAGCAGCTTAGAACACGTCAGCAATGAGCAGTTCTTC; cdr3_aa: CASSLEHVSNEQFF
v_call: TRBV7-2; j_call: TRBJ1-1; clone_size: NA; d_call: NA; cdr3_nt: TGTGCCAGCAGCCCGAATGGACAGATTATGAACACTGAAGCTTTCTTT; cdr3_aa: CASSPNGQIMNTEAFF
v_call: TRBV15; j_call: TRBJ1-2; clone_size: NA; d_call: NA; cdr3_nt: TGTGCCACCAGCAGAGATAAACAGAATCGCTATGGCTACACCTTC; cdr3_aa: CATSRDKQNRYGYTF
v_call: TRBV2; j_call: TRBJ2-3; clone_size: NA; d_call: TRBD1; cdr3_nt: TGTGCCAGCAGCGCAACAGGGGGCGCCATGTATACGCAGTATTTT; cdr3_aa: CASSATGGAMYTQYF
v_call: TRBV10-3; j_call: TRBJ1-2; clone_size: NA; d_call: NA; cdr3_nt: TGTGCCATCAGTGTCGACAGCTATGGCTACACCTTC; cdr3_aa: CAISVDSYGYTF
v_call: TRBV5-1; j_call: TRBJ1-2; clone_size: NA; d_call: NA; cdr3_nt: TGCGCCAGCAGCTTGGCCGGGGTGGGAGGCTACACCTTC; cdr3_aa: CASSLAGVGGYTF
v_call: TRBV11-3; j_call: TRBJ2-7; clone_size: NA; d_call: TRBD1; cdr3_nt: TGTGCCAGCAGCTTAGTACGACAGGGGGAATCCTACGAGCAGTACTTC; cdr3_aa: CASSLVRQGESYEQYF
v_call: TRBV11-3; j_call: TRBJ1-3; clone_size: NA; d_call: NA; cdr3_nt: TGTGCCAGCAGCCCGGTAGGAGGGGCTGGAAACACCATATATTTT; cdr3_aa: CASSPVGGAGNTIYF
v_call: TRBV13; j_call: TRBJ1-2; clone_size: NA; d_call: NA; cdr3_nt: TGTGCCAGCAGCTTAGGCCCGGACAGATTCTATGGCTACACCTTC; cdr3_aa: CASSLGPDRFYGYTF
v_call: TRBV10-3; j_call: TRBJ1-2; clone_size: NA; d_call: TRBD1; cdr3_nt: TGTGCCATCAGTGGGGGCTCGGGACAGGGGGCTTATGGCTACACCTTC; cdr3_aa: CAISGGSGQGAYGYTF
v_call: TRBV9; j_call: TRBJ1-1; clone_size: once; d_call: NA; cdr3_nt: TGTGCCAGCAGCGCCAAACCCCCGACAGTAATGAACACTGAAGCTTTCTTT; cdr3_aa: CASSAKPPTVMNTEAFF
v_call: TRBV9; j_call: TRBJ2-3; clone_size: NA; d_call: NA; cdr3_nt: TGTGCCAGCAGCGTAGCGTCACTCACAGATACGCAGTATTTT; cdr3_aa: CASSVASLTDTQYF
v_call: TRBV3-1/TRBV3-2; j_call: TRBJ1-2; clone_size: NA; d_call: NA; cdr3_nt: TGTGCCAGCAGCCAAGGGGCCCGCATGGGCTACACCTTC; cdr3_aa: CASSQGARMGYTF
v_call: TRBV5-1; j_call: TRBJ2-1; clone_size: NA; d_call: TRBD2; cdr3_nt: TGCGCCAGCAGCTTGGGCGGGGGCTACAATGAGCAGTTCTTC; cdr3_aa: CASSLGGGYNEQFF
v_call: TRBV7-9; j_call: TRBJ1-2; clone_size: NA; d_call: TRBD1; cdr3_nt: TGTGCCAGCAGCGTGACAGGGGCGAACTATGGCTACACCTTC; cdr3_aa: CASSVTGANYGYTF